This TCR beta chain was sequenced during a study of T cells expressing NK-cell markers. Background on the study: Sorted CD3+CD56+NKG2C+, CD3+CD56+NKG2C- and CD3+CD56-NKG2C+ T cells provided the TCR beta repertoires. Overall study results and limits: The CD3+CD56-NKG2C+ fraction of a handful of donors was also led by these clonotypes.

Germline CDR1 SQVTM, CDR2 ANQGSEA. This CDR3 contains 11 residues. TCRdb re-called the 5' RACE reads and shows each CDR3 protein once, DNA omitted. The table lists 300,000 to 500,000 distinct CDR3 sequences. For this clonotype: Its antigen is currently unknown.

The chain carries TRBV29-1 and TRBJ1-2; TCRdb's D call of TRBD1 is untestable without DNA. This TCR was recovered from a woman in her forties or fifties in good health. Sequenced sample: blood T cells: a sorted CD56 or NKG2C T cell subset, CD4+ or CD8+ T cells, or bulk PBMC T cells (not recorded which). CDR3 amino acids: CSSGDAYGYTF.